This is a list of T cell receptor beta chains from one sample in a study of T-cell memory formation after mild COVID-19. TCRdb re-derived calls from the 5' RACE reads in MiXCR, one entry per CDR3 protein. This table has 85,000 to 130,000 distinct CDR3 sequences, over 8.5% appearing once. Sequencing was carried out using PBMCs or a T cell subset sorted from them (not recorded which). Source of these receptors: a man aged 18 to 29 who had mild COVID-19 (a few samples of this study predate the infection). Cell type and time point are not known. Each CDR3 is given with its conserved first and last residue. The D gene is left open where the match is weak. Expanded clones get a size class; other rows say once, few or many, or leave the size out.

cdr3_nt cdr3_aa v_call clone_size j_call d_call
TGTGCCAGCAGCTACAGGGTTGGCGGGGAGCTGTTTTTT CASSYRVGGELFF TRBV5-6 - TRBJ2-2 -
TGCGCCAGCAGCGGGGAACTTGAAGAGACCCAGTACTTC CASSGELEETQYF TRBV5-1 - TRBJ2-5 -
TGCAGCGCCCGACAGGTTATGAGGAACAATGAGCAGTTCTTC CSARQVMRNNEQFF TRBV20-1 - TRBJ2-1 -
TGTGCCAGCAGCGCCGGACAGGGGGCAACGGGTGAGCAGTTCTTC CASSAGQGATGEQFF TRBV9 few TRBJ2-1 TRBD1
TGTGCCAGCAGTGACCCCGGGACAGACCGGCGATGTTTT CASSDPGTDRRCF TRBV25-1 - TRBJ1-1 TRBD1
TGTGCCAGCAGCCAAGAAGTAAGCGGGGCCCCTGGCTATGGCTACACCTTC CASSQEVSGAPGYGYTF TRBV4-2 - TRBJ1-2 -
TGCAGTGCTAGAGCCCGGGACGAAGGAAGAGATACGCAGTATTTT CSARARDEGRDTQYF TRBV20-1 medium-sized TRBJ2-3 -
TGTGCCAGCAGCGTAGGGGGGGGCACCGGGGAGCTGTTTTTT CASSVGGGTGELFF TRBV9 many TRBJ2-2 TRBD2
TGTGCCAGCAGTTTGTCGGAGGCCCCCCGCGAGCAGTACTTC CASSLSEAPREQYF TRBV12-3/TRBV12-4 few TRBJ2-7 -
TGTGCCATCAGTGAAAGAGGCGGGGTCACAGATACGCAGTATTTT CAISERGGVTDTQYF TRBV10-3 few TRBJ2-3 -
TGTGCCAGCAGCTTAGCTCTGGGGTACACTGAAGCTTTCTTT CASSLALGYTEAFF TRBV7-2 - TRBJ1-1 -
TGTGCCAGCAAGGGGATGAGCACTGAAGCTTTCTTT CASKGMSTEAFF TRBV6-2/TRBV6-3 few TRBJ1-1 -
TGTGCCAGTAGTAAGGGGGGTCAGCCCCAGCATTTT CASSKGGQPQHF TRBV19 - TRBJ1-5 -
TGTGCCAGCAGTTTGGTCAGGAAGGGGGATGGCTACACCTTC CASSLVRKGDGYTF TRBV12-3/TRBV12-4 few TRBJ1-2 -
TGTGCCAGCAGTTACTCAACATACGATGGCTACACCTTC CASSYSTYDGYTF TRBV6-5 few TRBJ1-2 -
TGTGCCAGCAGCTTAGGAAGGGCAGCGGGGGGTTACTCCTACAATGAGCAGTTCTTC CASSLGRAAGGYSYNEQFF TRBV11-2 - TRBJ2-1 TRBD2
TGTGCCAGCAGTCCGACAGGGAATCAGCCCCAGCATTTT CASSPTGNQPQHF TRBV12-3/TRBV12-4 few TRBJ1-5 TRBD1
TGCGCCAGCAGCCATCTCCAGGCGAACACCGGGGAGCTGTTTTTT CASSHLQANTGELFF TRBV4-3 few TRBJ2-2 -
TGCAGTGCGGGAGGGACTCACCCGGGAGATACGCAGTATTTT CSAGGTHPGDTQYF TRBV20-1 few TRBJ2-3 TRBD2
TGTGCCAGCTCCGGGACAGGGGACTACGAGCAGTACTTC CASSGTGDYEQYF TRBV19 - TRBJ2-7 TRBD1
TGTGCCAGCAGCGTAGTGGTGAACTATGGCTACACCTTC CASSVVVNYGYTF TRBV9 - TRBJ1-2 -